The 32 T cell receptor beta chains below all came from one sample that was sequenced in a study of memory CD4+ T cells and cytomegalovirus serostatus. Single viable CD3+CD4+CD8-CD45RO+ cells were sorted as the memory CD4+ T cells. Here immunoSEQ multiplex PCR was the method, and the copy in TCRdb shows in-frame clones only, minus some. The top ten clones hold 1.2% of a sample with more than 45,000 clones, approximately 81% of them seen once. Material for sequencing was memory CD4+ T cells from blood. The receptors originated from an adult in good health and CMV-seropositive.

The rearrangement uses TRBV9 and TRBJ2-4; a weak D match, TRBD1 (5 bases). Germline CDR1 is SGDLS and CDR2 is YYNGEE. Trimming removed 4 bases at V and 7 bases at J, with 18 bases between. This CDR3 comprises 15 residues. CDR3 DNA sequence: TGTGCCAGCAGCTCTCGTGGTGGTCAGGGCAACATTCAGTACTTC. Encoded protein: CASSSRGGQGNIQYF.

The CDR3 coding sequence is TGCGCCAGCAAAGGACAGCGTGGCGGACCACTTAACACTGAAGCTTTCTTT. This gives the protein CASKGQRGGPLNTEAFF. The rearrangement joins TRBV5-1 to TRBJ1-1; a weak D match, TRBD1 (6 bases). The CDR3 runs to 17 residues. V shed 6 bases and J shed 2 bases, with 23 bases lying between them. Germline V CDR1 and CDR2: SGHRS, YFSETQ.

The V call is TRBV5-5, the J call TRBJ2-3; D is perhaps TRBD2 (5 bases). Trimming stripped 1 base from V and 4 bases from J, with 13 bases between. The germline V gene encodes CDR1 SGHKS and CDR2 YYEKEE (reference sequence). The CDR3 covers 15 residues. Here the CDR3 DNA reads TGTGCCAGCAGCTTGAGTGGGGAGAGGGCAGATACGCAGTATTTT. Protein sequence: CASSLSGERADTQYF.

The chain's CDR3 is CAISESTGGSYNEQFF. The CDR3 DNA is TGTGCCATCAGTGAGTCGACCGGGGGCTCCTACAATGAGCAGTTCTTC. This chain links TRBV10-3 with TRBJ2-1, with TRBD2 as a possible D gene (6 bases). CDR3 length: 16 amino acids. Germline-derived CDR1 and CDR2 are ENHRY and SYGVKD. V lost 0 bases and J lost 0, with 9 bases in between.

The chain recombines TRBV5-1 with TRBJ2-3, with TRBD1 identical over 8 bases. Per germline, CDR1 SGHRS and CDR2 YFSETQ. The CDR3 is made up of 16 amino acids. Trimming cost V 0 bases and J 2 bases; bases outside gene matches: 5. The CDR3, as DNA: TGCGCCAGCAGCTTGGCCGGGACAGGACTCACAGATACGCAGTATTTT. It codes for CASSLAGTGLTDTQYF.

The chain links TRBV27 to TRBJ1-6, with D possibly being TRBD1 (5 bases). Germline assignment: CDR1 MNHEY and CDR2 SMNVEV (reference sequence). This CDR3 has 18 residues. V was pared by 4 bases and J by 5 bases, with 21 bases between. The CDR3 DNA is TGTGCCAGCAGTTCAGCCACCCAGGGCTCATCAGATAATTCACCCCTCCACTTT. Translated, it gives CASSSATQGSSDNSPLHF.

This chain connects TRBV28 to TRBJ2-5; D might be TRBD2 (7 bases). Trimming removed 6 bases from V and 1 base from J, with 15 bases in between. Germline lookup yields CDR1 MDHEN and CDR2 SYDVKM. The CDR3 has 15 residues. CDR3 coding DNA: TGTGCCAGCAGGGTAGGAGGGGGGGGCCAAGAGACCCAGTACTTC. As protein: CASRVGGGGQETQYF.

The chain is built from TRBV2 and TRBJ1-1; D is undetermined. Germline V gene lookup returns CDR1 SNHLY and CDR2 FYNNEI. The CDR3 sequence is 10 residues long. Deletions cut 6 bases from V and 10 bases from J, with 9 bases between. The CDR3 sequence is CASRGLGAFF. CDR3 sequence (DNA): TGTGCCAGCAGAGGACTCGGAGCTTTCTTT. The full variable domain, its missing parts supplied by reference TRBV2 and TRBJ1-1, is EPEVTQTPSHQVTQMGQEVILRCVPISNHLYFYWYRQILGQKVEFLVSFYNNEISEKSEIFDDQFSVERPDGSNFTLKIRSTKLEDSAMYFCASRGLGAFFGQGTRLTVV.

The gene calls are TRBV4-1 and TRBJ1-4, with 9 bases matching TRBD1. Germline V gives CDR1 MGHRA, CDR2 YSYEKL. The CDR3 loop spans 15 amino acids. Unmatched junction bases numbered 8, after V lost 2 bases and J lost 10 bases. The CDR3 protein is CASSQTEGTGLKLFF. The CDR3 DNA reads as TGCGCCAGCAGCCAAACCGAGGGGACAGGGTTAAAACTGTTTTTT.

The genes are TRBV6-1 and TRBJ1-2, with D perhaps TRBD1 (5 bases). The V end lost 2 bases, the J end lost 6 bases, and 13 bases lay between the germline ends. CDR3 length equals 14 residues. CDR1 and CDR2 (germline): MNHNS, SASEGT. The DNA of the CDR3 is TGTGCCAGCAGTGAAAGCTCCAGGGTGGATGGCTACACCTTC. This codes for CASSESSRVDGYTF.

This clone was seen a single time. CDR3 sequence reads: CASRLLQIYGYTF. CDR3 bases: TGTGCCAGCAGGCTGCTTCAGATTTATGGCTACACCTTC. The chain is built from TRBV5-6 and TRBJ1-2, with D hard to call. V was cut by 5 bases and J by 5 bases, with 13 bases left in between. The CDR3 totals 13 residues. CDR1 is SGHDT and CDR2 is YYEEEE in the germline V gene.

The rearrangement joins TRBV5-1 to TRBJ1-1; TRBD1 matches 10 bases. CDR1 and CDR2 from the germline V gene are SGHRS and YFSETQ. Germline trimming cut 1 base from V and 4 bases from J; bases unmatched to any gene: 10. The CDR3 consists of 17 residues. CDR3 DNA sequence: TGCGCCAGCAGCTTGCGGCCTCCGGGACAGGGGTCCACTGAAGCTTTCTTT. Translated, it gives CASSLRPPGQGSTEAFF. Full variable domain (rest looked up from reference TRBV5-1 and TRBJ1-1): KAGVTQTPRYLIKTRGQQVTLSCSPISGHRSVSWYQQTPGQGLQFLFEYFSETQRNKGNFPGRFSGRQFSNSRSEMNVSTLELGDSALYLCASSLRPPGQGSTEAFFGQGTRLTVV.

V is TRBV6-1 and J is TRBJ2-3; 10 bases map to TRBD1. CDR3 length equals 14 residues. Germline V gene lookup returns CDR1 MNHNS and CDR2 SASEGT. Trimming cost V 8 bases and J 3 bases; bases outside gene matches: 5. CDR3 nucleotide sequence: TGTGCCAGCGACGACAGGGGGCGTACAGATACGCAGTATTTT. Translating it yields CASDDRGRTDTQYF.

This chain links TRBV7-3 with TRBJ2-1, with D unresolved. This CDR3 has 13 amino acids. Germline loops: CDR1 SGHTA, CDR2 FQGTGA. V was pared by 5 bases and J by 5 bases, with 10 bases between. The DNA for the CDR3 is TGTGCCAGCAGCGTGTTCCATAACAATGAGCAGTTCTTC. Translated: CASSVFHNNEQFF.

The CDR3 spells CASSLWGLGYTF. The CDR3 DNA reads as TGTGCCAGCAGCTTATGGGGCCTTGGCTACACCTTC. The V gene is TRBV7-8, the J gene TRBJ1-2, with a possible D match to TRBD1 (5 bases). Germline V gene sequence: CDR1 SGHVS, CDR2 FQNEAQ. Trimming left V 2 bases short and J 7 bases short, with 8 bases between. This CDR3 is 12 amino acids long. Together with reference TRBV7-8 and TRBJ1-2, the CDR3 gives the full variable domain: GAGVSQSPRYKVAKRGQDVALRCDPISGHVSLFWYQQALGQGPEFLTYFQNEAQLDKSGLPSDRFFAERPEGSVSTLKIQRTQQEDSAVYLCASSLWGLGYTFGSGTRLTVV.

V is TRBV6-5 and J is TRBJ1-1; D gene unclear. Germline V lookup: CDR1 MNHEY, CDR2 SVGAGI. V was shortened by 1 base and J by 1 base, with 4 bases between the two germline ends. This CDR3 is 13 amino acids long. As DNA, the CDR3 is TGTGCCAGCAGTTACTGGGGGAACACTGAAGCTTTCTTT. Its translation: CASSYWGNTEAFF.

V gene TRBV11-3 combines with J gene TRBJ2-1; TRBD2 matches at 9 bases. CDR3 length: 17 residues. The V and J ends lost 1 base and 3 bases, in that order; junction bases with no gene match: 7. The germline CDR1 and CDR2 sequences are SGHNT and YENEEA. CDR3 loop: CASSLAGSGGFYNEQFF. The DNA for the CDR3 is TGTGCCAGCAGCTTAGCCGGCAGCGGGGGGTTCTACAATGAGCAGTTCTTC.

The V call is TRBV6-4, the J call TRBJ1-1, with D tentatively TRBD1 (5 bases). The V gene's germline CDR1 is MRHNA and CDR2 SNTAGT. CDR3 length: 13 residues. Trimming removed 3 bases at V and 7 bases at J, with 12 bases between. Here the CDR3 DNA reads TGTGCCAGCAGTGAGAGAGGGGACGGTGAAGCTTTCTTT. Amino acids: CASSERGDGEAFF.

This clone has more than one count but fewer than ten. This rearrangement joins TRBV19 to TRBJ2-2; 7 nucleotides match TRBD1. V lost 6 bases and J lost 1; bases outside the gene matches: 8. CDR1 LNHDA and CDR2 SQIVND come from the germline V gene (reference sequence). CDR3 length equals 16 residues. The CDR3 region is CASSYRGIRNTGELFF. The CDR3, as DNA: TGTGCCAGTAGCTACAGGGGTATACGGAACACCGGGGAGCTGTTTTTT.

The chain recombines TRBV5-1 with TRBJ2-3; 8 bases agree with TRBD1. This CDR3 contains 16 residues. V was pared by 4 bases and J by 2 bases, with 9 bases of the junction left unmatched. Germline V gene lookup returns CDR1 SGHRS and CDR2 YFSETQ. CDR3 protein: CASSRGQESVTDTQYF. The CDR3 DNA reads TGCGCCAGCAGCCGGGGACAGGAATCCGTCACAGATACGCAGTATTTT. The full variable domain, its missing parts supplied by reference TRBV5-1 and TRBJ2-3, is KAGVTQTPRYLIKTRGQQVTLSCSPISGHRSVSWYQQTPGQGLQFLFEYFSETQRNKGNFPGRFSGRQFSNSRSEMNVSTLELGDSALYLCASSRGQESVTDTQYFGPGTRLTVL.

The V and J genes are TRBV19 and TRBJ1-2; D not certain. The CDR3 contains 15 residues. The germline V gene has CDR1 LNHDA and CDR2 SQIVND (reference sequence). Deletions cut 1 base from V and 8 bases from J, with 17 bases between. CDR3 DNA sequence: TGTGCCAGTAGTATAGGTTCCAGCCCATATGGCGGCTACACCTTC. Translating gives CASSIGSSPYGGYTF.

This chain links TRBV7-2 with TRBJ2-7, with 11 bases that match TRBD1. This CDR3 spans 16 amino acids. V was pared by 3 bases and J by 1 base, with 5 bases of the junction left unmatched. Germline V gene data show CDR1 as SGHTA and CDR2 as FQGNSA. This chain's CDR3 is CASSFNRDRGSYEQYF. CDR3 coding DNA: TGTGCCAGCAGCTTTAACCGGGACAGGGGGTCCTACGAGCAGTACTTC.

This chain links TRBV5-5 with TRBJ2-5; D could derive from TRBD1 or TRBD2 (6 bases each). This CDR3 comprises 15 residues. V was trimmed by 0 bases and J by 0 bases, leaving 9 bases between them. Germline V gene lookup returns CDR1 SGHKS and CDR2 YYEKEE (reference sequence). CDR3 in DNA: TGTGCCAGCAGCTTGGAGGGGGGCCACCAAGAGACCCAGTACTTC. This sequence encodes CASSLEGGHQETQYF.

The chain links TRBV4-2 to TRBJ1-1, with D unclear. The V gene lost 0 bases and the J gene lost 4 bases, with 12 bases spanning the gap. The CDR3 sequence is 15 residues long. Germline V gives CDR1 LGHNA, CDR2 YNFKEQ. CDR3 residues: CASSQDAGLSTEAFF. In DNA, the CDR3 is TGTGCCAGCAGCCAAGATGCCGGGTTGAGCACTGAAGCTTTCTTT.

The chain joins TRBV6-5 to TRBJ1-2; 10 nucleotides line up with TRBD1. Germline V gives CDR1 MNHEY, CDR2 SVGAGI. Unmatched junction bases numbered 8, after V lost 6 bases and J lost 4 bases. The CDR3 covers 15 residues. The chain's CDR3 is CASSPGQGLIYGYTF. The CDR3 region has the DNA TGTGCCAGCAGCCCGGGACAGGGGCTTATCTATGGCTACACCTTC.

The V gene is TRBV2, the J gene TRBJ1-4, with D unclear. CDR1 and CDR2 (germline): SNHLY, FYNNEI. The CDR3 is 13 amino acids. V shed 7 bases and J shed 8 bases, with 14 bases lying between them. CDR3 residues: CASNGGEYEKLFF. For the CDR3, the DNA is TGTGCCAGCAATGGCGGGGAATACGAAAAACTGTTTTTT.

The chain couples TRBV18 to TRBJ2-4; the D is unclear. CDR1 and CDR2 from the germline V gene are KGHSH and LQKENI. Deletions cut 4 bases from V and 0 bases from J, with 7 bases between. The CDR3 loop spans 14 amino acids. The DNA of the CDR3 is TGTGCCAGCTCACTTCCGGTAGCCAAAAACATTCAGTACTTC. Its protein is CASSLPVAKNIQYF.

CDR3 sequence reads: CAISDLGYEQYF. In DNA form, the CDR3 reads TGTGCCATCAGTGACTTAGGGTACGAGCAGTACTTC. The rearrangement joins TRBV10-3 to TRBJ2-7; D uncertain. CDR3 size: 12 residues. Trimming took off 3 bases at V and 4 bases at J, with 7 bases between the two ends. Looked up from germline, CDR1 is ENHRY and CDR2 is SYGVKD.

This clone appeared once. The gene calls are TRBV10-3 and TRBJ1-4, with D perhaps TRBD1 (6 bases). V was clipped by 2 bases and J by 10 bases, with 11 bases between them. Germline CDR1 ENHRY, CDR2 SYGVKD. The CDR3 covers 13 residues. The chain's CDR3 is CAISEGEGVKLFF. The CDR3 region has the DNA TGTGCCATCAGTGAGGGGGAGGGGGTAAAACTGTTTTTT.

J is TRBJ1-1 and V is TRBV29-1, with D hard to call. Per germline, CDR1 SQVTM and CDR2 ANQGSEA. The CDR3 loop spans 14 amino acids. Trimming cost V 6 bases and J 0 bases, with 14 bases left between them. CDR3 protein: CSVRVVGMNTEAFF. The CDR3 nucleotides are TGCAGCGTGCGAGTCGTGGGTATGAACACTGAAGCTTTCTTT. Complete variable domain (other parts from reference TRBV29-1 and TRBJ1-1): SAVISQKPSRDICQRGTSLTIQCQVDSQVTMMFWYRQQPGQSLTLIATANQGSEATYESGFVIDKFPISRPNLTFSTLTVSNMSPEDSSIYLCSVRVVGMNTEAFFGQGTRLTVV.

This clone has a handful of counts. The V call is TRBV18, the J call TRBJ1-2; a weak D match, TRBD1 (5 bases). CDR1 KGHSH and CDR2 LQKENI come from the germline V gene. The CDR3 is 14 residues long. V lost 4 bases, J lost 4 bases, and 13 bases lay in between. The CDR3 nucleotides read TGTGCCAGCTCACAACCCGGGACCATCTATGGCTACACCTTC. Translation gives CASSQPGTIYGYTF.

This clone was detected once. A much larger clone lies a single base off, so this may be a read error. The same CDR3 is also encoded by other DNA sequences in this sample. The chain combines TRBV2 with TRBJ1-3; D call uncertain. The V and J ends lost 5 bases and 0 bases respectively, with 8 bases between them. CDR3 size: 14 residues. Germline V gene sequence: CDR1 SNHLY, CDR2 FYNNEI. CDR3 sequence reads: CASSFGPSGNTIYF. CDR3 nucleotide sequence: TGTGCCAGCAGTTTCGGGCCCTCTGGAAACACCATATATTTT.